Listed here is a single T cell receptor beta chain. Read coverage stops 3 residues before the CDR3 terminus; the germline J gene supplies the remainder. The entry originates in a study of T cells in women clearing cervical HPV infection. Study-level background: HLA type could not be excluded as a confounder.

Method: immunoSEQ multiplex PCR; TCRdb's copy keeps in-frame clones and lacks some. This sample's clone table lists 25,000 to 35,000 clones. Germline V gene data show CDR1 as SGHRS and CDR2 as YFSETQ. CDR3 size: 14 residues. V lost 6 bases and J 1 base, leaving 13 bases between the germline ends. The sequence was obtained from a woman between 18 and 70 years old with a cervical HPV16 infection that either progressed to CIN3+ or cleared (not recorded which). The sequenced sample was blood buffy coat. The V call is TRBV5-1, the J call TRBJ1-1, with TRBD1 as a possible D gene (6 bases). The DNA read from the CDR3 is TGCGCCAGCACCCAGGGGTCGGGGAACACTGAA. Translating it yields CASTQGSGNTE. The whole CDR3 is CASTQGSGNTEAFF. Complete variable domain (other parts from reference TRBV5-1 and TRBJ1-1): KAGVTQTPRYLIKTRGQQVTLSCSPISGHRSVSWYQQTPGQGLQFLFEYFSETQRNKGNFPGRFSGRQFSNSRSEMNVSTLELGDSALYLCASTQGSGNTEAFFGQGTRLTVV.